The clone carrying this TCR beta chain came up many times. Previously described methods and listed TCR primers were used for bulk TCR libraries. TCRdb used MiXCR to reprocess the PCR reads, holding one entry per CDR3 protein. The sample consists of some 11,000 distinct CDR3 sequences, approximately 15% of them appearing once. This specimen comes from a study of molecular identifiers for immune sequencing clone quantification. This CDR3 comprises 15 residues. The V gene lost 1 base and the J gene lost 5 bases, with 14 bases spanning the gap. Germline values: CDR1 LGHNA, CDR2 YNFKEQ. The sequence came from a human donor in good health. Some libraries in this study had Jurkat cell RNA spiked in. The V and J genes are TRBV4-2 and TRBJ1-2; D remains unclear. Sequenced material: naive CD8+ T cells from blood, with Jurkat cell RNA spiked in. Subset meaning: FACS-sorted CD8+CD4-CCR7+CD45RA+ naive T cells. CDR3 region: CASSQVSASAYGYTF. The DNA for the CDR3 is TGTGCCAGCAGCCAAGTTTCAGCCTCAGCATATGGCTACACCTTC.